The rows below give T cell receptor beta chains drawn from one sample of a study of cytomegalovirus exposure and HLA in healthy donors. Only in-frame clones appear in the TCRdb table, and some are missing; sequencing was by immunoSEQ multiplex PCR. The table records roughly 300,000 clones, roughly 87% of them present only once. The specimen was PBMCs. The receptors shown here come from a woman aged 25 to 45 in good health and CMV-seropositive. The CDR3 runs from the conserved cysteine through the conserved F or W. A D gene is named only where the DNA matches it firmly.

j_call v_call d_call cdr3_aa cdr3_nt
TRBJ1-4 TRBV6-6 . CASSPNRQANEKLFF TGTGCCAGCAGTCCGAACCGACAGGCTAATGAAAAACTGTTTTTT
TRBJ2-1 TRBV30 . CAWSVRSYNEQFF TGTGCCTGGAGTGTCCGCAGTTACAATGAGCAGTTCTTC
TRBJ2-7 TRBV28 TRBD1 CASTRAGTGAYEQYF TGTGCCAGCACTAGGGCAGGGACAGGGGCCTACGAGCAGTACTTC
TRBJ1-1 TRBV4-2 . CASSTVNTEAFF TGTGCCAGCAGTACAGTGAACACTGAAGCTTTCTTT
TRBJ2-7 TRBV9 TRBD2 CASSVGGLAGDEQYF TGTGCCAGCAGCGTAGGTGGACTAGCGGGAGACGAGCAGTACTTC
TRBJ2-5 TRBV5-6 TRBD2 CASSPGVAGGRLQETQYF TGTGCCAGCAGCCCGGGGGTAGCGGGGGGGCGGCTCCAAGAGACCCAGTACTTC
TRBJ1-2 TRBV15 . CATSGDDGYTF TGTGCCACCAGCGGGGACGATGGCTACACCTTC
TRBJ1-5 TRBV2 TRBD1 CASRQGGNQPQHF TGTGCCAGCAGACAGGGGGGGAATCAGCCCCAGCATTTT
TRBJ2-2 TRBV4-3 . CASSPRDSYTGELFF TGCGCCAGCAGCCCCAGGGACTCCTACACCGGGGAGCTGTTTTTT
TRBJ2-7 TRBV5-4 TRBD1 CASSLDQGARYEQYF TGTGCCAGCAGCTTGGATCAGGGGGCAAGATACGAGCAGTACTTC
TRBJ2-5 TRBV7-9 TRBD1 CASSLDRGQETQYF TGTGCCAGCAGCTTAGACAGGGGGCAAGAGACCCAGTACTTC
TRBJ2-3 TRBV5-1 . CASSPSDRTDTQYF TGCGCCAGCAGCCCTTCCGACAGGACAGATACGCAGTATTTT
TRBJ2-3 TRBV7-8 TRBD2 CASSLGPGGGDTQYF TGTGCCAGCAGCTTAGGCCCGGGGGGGGGCGATACGCAGTATTTT
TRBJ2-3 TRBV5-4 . CASSNFGADTQYF TGTGCCAGCAGCAACTTTGGTGCAGATACGCAGTATTTT
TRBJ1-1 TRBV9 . CASSVVNSLNTEAFF TGTGCCAGCAGCGTAGTCAACAGTTTGAACACTGAAGCTTTCTTT
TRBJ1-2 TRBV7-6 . CASTLIGGQGYTF TGTGCCAGCACGTTGATCGGGGGGCAAGGCTACACCTTC